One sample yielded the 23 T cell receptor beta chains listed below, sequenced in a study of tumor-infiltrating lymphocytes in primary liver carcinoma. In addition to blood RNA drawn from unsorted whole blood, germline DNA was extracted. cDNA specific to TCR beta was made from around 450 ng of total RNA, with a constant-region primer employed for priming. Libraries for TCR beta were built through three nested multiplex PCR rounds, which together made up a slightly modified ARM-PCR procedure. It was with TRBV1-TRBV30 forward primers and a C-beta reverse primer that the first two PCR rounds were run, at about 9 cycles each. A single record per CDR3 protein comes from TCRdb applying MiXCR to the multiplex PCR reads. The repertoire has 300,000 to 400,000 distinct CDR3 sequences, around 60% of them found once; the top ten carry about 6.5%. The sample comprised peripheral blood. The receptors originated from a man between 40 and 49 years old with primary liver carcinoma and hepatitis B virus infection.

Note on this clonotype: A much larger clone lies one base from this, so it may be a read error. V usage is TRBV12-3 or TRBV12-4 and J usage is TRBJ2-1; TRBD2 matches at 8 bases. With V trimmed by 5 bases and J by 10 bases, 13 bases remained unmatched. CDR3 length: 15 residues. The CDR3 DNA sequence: TGTGCCAGCAGTCCATCGGGACTAGTCGGTCGGGAGCAGTTCTTC. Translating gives CASSPSGLVGREQFF.

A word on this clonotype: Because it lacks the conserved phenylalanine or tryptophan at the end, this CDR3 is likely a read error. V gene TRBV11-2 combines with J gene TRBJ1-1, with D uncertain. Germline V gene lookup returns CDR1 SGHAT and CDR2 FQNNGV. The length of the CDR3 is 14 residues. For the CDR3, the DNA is TGTGCCAGTAGCTTGTTGGCTCACCATACTGAAGCTTTCTCT. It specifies CASSLLAHHTEAFS.

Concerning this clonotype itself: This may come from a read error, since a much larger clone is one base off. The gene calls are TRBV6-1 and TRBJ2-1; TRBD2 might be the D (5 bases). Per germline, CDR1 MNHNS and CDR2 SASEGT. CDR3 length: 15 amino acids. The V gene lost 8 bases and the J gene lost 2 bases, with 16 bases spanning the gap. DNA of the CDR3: TGTGCCAGCTCTCCGCCGGACTGTACCTACAATGAGCAGTTCTTC. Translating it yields CASSPPDCTYNEQFF.

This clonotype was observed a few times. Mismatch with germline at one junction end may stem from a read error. CDR3: CASSLVTTYYEQYF. CDR3 bases: TGTGCCAGTAGCTTAGTTACAACTTACTACGAGCAGTACTTC. This sequence joins TRBV11-2 and TRBJ2-7; D unclear. The CDR3 is 14 amino acids. Per germline, CDR1 SGHAT and CDR2 FQNNGV.

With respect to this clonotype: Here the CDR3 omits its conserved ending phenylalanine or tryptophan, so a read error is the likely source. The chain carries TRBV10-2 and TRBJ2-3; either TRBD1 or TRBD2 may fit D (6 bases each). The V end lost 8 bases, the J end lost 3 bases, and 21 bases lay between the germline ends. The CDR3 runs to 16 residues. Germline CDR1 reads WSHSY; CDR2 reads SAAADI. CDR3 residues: CASWGASAGPTDTQYS. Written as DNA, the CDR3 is TGCGCCAGCTGGGGGGCTAGCGCCGGTCCTACAGATACGCAGTATTCT.

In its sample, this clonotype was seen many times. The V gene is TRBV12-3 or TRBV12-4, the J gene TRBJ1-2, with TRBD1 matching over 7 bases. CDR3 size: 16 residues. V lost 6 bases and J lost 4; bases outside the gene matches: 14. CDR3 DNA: TGTGCCAGCAGCCCCGTACAGGGGACCTCCCCCTATGGCTACACCTTC. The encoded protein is CASSPVQGTSPYGYTF.

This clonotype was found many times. The CDR3 DNA reads TGTGCCAGCAGCCCGGGCAGGGGTTGGACTGAAGCTTTCTTT. Its translation is CASSPGRGWTEAFF. The J gene is TRBJ1-1, the V gene TRBV5-5; perhaps TRBD1 as D (6 bases). This CDR3 comprises 14 residues. Per the germline V gene, CDR1 is SGHKS and CDR2 is YYEKEE (reference sequence). The V and J ends lost 4 bases and 5 bases respectively, with 15 bases between them. Full variable domain (remainder filled in from reference TRBV5-5 and TRBJ1-1): DAGVTQSPTHLIKTRGQQVTLRCSPISGHKSVSWYQQVLGQGPQFIFQYYEKEERGRGNFPDRFSARQFPNYSSELNVNALLLGDSALYLCASSPGRGWTEAFFGQGTRLTVV.

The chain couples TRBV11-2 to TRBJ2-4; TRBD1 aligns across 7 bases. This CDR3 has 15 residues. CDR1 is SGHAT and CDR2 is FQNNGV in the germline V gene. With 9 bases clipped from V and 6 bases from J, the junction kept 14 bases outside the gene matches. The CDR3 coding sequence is TGTGCCAGTATCGGGTCAGGGGGAACTTCAAACATTCAGTACTTC. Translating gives CASIGSGGTSNIQYF.

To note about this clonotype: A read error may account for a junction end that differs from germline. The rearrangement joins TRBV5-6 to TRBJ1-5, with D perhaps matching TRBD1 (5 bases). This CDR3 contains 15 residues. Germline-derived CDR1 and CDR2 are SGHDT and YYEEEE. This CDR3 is CTSSKKRGGNQPQHF. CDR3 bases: TGTACCAGCAGCAAAAAAAGGGGCGGCAATCAGCCCCAGCATTTT. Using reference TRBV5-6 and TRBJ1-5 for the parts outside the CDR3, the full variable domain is DAGVTQSPTHLIKTRGQQVTLRCSPKSGHDTVSWYQQALGQGPQFIFQYYEEEERQRGNFPDRFSGHQFPNYSSELNVNALLLGDSALYLCTSSKKRGGNQPQHFGDGTRLSIL.

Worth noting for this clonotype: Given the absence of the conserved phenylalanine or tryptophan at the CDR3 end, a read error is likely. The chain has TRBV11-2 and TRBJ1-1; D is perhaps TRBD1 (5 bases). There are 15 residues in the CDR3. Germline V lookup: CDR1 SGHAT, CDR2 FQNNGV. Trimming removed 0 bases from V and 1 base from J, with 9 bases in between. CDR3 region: CASSLDGGGNTEAFY. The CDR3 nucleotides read TGTGCCAGCAGCTTAGATGGGGGGGGGAACACTGAAGCTTTCTAT.

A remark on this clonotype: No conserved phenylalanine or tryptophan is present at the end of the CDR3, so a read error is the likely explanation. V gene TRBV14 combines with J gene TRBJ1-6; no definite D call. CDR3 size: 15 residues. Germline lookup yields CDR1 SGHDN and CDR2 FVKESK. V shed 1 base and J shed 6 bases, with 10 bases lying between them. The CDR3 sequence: CASSQGRGANSPLHC. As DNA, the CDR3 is TGTGCCAGCAGCCAAGGGCGGGGAGCTAATTCACCCCTCCACTGT.

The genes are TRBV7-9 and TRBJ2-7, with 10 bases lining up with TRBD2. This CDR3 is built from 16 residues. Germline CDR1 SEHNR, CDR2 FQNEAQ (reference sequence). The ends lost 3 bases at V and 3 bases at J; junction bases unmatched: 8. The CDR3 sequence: CASSFMGSSGSYEQYF. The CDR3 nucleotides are TGTGCCAGCAGCTTCATGGGATCTAGCGGGAGCTACGAGCAGTACTTC.

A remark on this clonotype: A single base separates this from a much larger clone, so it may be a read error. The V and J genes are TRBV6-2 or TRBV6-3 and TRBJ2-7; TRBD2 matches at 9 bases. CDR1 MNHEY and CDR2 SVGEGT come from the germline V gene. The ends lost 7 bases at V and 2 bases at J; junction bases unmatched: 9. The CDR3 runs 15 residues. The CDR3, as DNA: TGTGCCAGCAATTTGTTTAGCGGGAGTACCTACGAGCAGTACTTC. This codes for CASNLFSGSTYEQYF.

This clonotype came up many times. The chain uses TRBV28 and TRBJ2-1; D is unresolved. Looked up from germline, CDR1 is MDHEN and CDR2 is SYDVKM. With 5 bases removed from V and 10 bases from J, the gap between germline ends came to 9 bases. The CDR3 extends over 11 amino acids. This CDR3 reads CASSSRVEQFF. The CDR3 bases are TGTGCCAGCAGTAGCCGGGTCGAGCAGTTCTTC.

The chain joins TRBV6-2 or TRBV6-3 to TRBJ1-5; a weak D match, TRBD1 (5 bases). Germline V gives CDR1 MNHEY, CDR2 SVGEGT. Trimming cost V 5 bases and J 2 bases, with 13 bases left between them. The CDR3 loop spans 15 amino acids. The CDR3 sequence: CASSPGGAGNQPQHF. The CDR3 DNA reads TGTGCCAGCAGTCCAGGAGGGGCTGGCAATCAGCCCCAGCATTTT.

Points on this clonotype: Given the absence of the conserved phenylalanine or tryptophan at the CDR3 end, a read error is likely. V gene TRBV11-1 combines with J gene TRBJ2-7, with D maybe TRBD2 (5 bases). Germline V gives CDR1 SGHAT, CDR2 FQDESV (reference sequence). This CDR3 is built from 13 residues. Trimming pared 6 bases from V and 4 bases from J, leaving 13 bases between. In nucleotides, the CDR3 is TGTGCCAGCAGACGAGGACTGCTTTACGAGCAGTACTTA. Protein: CASRRGLLYEQYL.

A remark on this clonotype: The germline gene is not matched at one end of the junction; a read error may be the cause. The CDR3 is CANSFWGGRSNEQFF. As DNA, the CDR3 is TGTGCCAACAGCTTTTGGGGGGGACGATCCAATGAGCAGTTCTTC. V gene TRBV11-1 combines with J gene TRBJ2-1, with 7 positions matching TRBD2. Germline V gene data show CDR1 as SGHAT and CDR2 as FQDESV (reference sequence). This CDR3 is built from 15 residues.

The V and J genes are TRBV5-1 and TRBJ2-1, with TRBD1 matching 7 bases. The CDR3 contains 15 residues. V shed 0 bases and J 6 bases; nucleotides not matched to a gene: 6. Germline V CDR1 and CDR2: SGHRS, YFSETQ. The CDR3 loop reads CASSLEGGQSNEQFF. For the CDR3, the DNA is TGCGCCAGCAGCTTGGAAGGGGGACAGTCCAATGAGCAGTTCTTC.

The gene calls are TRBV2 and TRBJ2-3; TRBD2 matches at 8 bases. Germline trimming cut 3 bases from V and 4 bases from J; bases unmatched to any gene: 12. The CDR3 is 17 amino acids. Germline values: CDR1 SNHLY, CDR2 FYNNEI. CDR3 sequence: CASSELGAGGPPDTQYF. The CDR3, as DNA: TGTGCCAGCAGTGAGCTTGGGGCGGGGGGCCCCCCAGATACGCAGTATTTT.

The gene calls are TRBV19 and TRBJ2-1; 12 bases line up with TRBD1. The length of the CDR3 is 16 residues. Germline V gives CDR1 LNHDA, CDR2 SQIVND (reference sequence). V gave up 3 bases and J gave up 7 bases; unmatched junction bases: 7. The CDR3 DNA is TGTGCCAGTAGTATCCTGGGACAGGGGGCTTGGAATGAGCAGTTCTTC. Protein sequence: CASSILGQGAWNEQFF. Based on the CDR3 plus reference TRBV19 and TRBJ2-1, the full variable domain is DGGITQSPKYLFRKEGQNVTLSCEQNLNHDAMYWYRQDPGQGLRLIYYSQIVNDFQKGDIAEGYSVSREKKESFPLTVTSAQKNPTAFYLCASSILGQGAWNEQFFGPGTRLTVL.

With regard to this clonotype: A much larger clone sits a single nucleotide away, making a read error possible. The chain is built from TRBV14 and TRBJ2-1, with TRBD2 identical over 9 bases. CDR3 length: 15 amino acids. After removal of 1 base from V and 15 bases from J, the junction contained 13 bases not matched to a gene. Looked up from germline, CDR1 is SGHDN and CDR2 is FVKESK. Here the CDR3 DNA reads TGTGCCAGCAGCCAAGTAGCGGGCTTAGCGGGAGTACGGTTCTTC. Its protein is CASSQVAGLAGVRFF.

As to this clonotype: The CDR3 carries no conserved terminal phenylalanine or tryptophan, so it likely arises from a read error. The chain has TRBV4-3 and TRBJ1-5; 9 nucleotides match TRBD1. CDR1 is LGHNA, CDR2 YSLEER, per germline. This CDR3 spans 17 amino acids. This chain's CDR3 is CASCQEWDRAGNQPQHS. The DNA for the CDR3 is TGCGCCAGCTGCCAAGAATGGGACAGGGCGGGCAATCAGCCCCAGCATTCT.

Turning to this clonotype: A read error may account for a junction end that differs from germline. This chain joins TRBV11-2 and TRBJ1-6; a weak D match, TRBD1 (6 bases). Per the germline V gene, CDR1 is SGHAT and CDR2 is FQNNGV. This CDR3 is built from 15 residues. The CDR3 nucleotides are TGTGCCAGCAGCTTAGAAGGGGGGTATAATCCACCCCTCTACTTT. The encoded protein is CASSLEGGYNPPLYF.